This T cell receptor (beta chain) came from a study of CD8+ T cells in alopecia areata (dated by TCRdb to between 2017 and 2018). The study in broad terms: The treated patients, all with moderate-to-severe alopecia areata, were enrolled in an open-label pilot trial of oral tofacitinib given at 5 to 10 mg twice daily. Patients stayed on tofacitinib for 6 to 18 months and then had 6 months of follow-up off drug so that delayed response and recurrence could be assessed. Disease severity in treated patients was measured with the SALT score, which quantifies the percentage of affected scalp surface area. The study used high-throughput TCRbeta sequencing to examine T cell clonal expansion in alopecia areata, in both the C3H/HeJ mouse model and human patients. In humans, TCRbeta sequencing was performed on scalp tissue and on sorted CD4+ and CD8+ peripheral blood T cells from healthy controls and from patients with patchy or totalis/universalis alopecia areata. Tofacitinib-treated patients had biopsies at baseline and at 4 and 24 weeks of treatment, with a later scalp biopsy in several patients. Scalp clonality was compared across normal scalp (n=4), patchy alopecia areata scalp (n=8), and alopecia totalis/universalis scalp (n=8). The RNA source kit depended on sample type: the PAXgene miRNA kit for fixed scalp, the miRNeasy kit for PBMCs, and the RNeasy kit for mouse skin. TCRbeta CDR3 regions were amplified by immunoSEQ multiplex PCR with 35 Vbeta forward and 13 Jbeta reverse primers. The investigation overall reported the following: Compared with normal scalp, lesional scalp had higher clonality and more expanded CD8+ clones, particularly in alopecia totalis/universalis, a pattern that suggests antigenic drive. Many expanded lesional clones were found to persist in scalp and blood during tofacitinib treatment, and relapse after treatment cessation may be partly explained by this persistence. Compared with mice, TCR sequences shared between patients were less clear, possibly partly because of HLA diversity across the patient population. With tofacitinib, both scalp clonality and the number of expanded CD8+ clones among the top 100 scalp clones went down significantly. The treated cohort was small, with a single nonresponder, so links between baseline CD8+ expansion and response need larger studies. Unlike mouse skin, where gammadelta T cells dominate, normal human skin contains resident alphabeta T cells that get sequenced too, which complicates analysis of the scalp TCR repertoire.

Libraries were prepared through the immunoSEQ multiplex PCR assay. RNA was extracted from all samples and reverse transcribed into cDNA, which served as template for TCR sequencing. SuperScript III was used for first-strand cDNA synthesis, primed with a 2:1 mix of oligo-dT and random hexamers. A synthetic immune receptor repertoire was used to assess amplification bias, and residual bias was removed computationally. Processing in the source paper ran as follows. Raw reads were preprocessed to remove errors, and CDR3 was defined according to IMGT conventions as the region from the conserved cysteine to phenylalanine. Clonality was computed as 1 minus the Shannon entropy, with the entropy normalized by log2 of the number of productive unique TCRs. Whether scalp clones were CD4 or CD8 was inferred by matching scalp TCRbeta sequences against CD4 and CD8 repertoires sorted from blood. The table was pulled from immuneACCESS by TCRdb, which kept in-frame rearrangements only. Such tables lose some clones; where checked, under half of the loss comes from unresolved V genes, and the rest has no known cause. V, J and clone size are those of that table, while D and trimming were read from the DNA. Recorded for this sample are about 220,000 clones; more than 45% of them occurred a single time. The biggest ten clones account for 1.6% of the sample.

A word on this clone: It has no known antigen specificity. There are no base qualities to consult, and no much larger clone falls within one base.

This specimen's time point label, per the study, means: around 4 weeks on oral tofacitinib. In the paper's terms, the treatment or condition label means: oral pan-JAK inhibitor, 5-10 mg twice daily. From alopecia areata patients, peripheral blood was collected along with lesional scalp punch biopsies. PBMCs were isolated by density centrifugation and stained for CD3, CD4 and CD8, and CD4+ and CD8+ T cells were sorted on a FACSAria. The CDR3 covers 14 residues, taking in both the cysteine and the phenylalanine. Of all the DNA, just the CDR3 is kept, 42 bases in frame from base 1. V loses 0 bases of germline sequence and J loses 2 bases, and the interval between the two ends is 7 bases. CDR1 and CDR2, looked up from the germline V gene (reference sequence), are LNHNV and YYDKDF.

The V gene is TRBV15 and the J gene is TRBJ1-2; the D region possibly corresponds to TRBD1 (5 bases align). This receptor was obtained from a human donor with alopecia areata. The input for sequencing was CD4+ T cells sorted from blood, taken at week 4, from a patient treated with tofacitinib. CDR3 protein: CATSRDGGNYGYTF. The nucleotides are TGTGCCACCAGCAGAGATGGGGGGAACTATGGCTACACCTTC.